A selection of T cell receptor beta chains follows, all from one sample in a study of blood T cell repertoires in COVID-19. Profiling relied on immunoSEQ multiplex PCR, and the TCRdb table lists in-frame clones only, not all of them. The sample records tens of thousands of clones, around 87% being singletons. What was sequenced was peripheral blood. These receptor sequences come from a human donor in a cohort sampled during active COVID-19. Both conserved end residues are part of each CDR3. The order of the fields is D gene, V gene, clone size, J gene, CDR3 DNA, CDR3 protein. D genes are given only for firm matches. Where a row states a size, it is once, few, many or the class of an expanded clone; other rows omit it.

NA	TRBV2	NA	TRBJ2-2	TGTGCCAGCAATAGGGGGAACACCGGGGAGCTGTTTTTT	CASNRGNTGELFF
TRBD2	TRBV6-2/TRBV6-3	NA	TRBJ2-1	TGTGCCAGCAGTTACTCGGCGCCTAGCGGAATCTACAATGAGCAGTTCTTC	CASSYSAPSGIYNEQFF
NA	TRBV18	NA	TRBJ1-2	TGTGCCAGCTCACCCAGGGCCGCTGAGGGCTACACCTTC	CASSPRAAEGYTF
NA	TRBV12-1	NA	TRBJ2-3	TGTGCCAGCAGCCCCTCCCGGGATAGCACAGATACGCAGTATTTT	CASSPSRDSTDTQYF
NA	TRBV6-6	NA	TRBJ2-7	TGTGCCAGCAGTTACGGCAGGGCCTACGAGCAGTACTTC	CASSYGRAYEQYF
NA	TRBV18	NA	TRBJ2-2	TGTGCCAGCTCACCATCCCCCACAGGGTTAGCCCCGAACACCGGGGAGCTGTTTTTT	CASSPSPTGLAPNTGELFF
NA	TRBV7-2	NA	TRBJ2-2	TGTGCCAGCAGCTCGCGGAGAGCGAACACCGGGGAGCTGTTTTTT	CASSSRRANTGELFF
TRBD2	TRBV5-1	NA	TRBJ2-7	TGCGCCAGCAGCCCCGAGATTAGCGGGGGCTCCTACGAGCAGTACTTC	CASSPEISGGSYEQYF
NA	TRBV6-5	NA	TRBJ1-1	TGTGCCAGCAGTCTCTCTCCGAACACTGAAGCTTTCTTT	CASSLSPNTEAFF
TRBD1	TRBV6-6	NA	TRBJ1-4	TGTGCCAGCAAAGGGCCAGGGGGAGAAAAACTGTTTTTT	CASKGPGGEKLFF
TRBD2	TRBV3-1/TRBV3-2	NA	TRBJ2-4	TGTGCCAGCAGCCAAGGACTAGCGGGGGGGCTAGCCAAAAACATTCAGTACTTC	CASSQGLAGGLAKNIQYF
TRBD1	TRBV5-1	NA	TRBJ2-3	TGCGCCAGCAGCTCGCAGGACAGGGTTTCTACAGATACGCAGTATTTT	CASSSQDRVSTDTQYF
NA	TRBV28	NA	TRBJ2-2	TGTGCCAGCAGTTTAGAACAGGCTAACACCGGGGAGCTGTTTTTT	CASSLEQANTGELFF
NA	TRBV5-1	NA	TRBJ2-1	TGCGCCAGCAGCTTAGAACCAGCTATGGGGGGTGAGCAGTTCTTC	CASSLEPAMGGEQFF
NA	TRBV6-2/TRBV6-3	NA	TRBJ1-4	TGTGCCAGCAGTTACCCCCCCTACCGACAGCAAACCACGAAGGGTGAAAAACTGTTTTTT	CASSYPPYRQQTTKGEKLFF
NA	TRBV4-2	few	TRBJ2-3	TGTGCCAGCAGCCAAGGTGCTCAAGGTCGCCGGAGTTCTAGCACAGATACGCAGTATTTT	CASSQGAQGRRSSSTDTQYF
NA	TRBV3-1/TRBV3-2	NA	TRBJ1-2	TGTGCCAGCAGCCCCTCCATCTACGGGGAAAACTATGGCTACACCTTC	CASSPSIYGENYGYTF
NA	TRBV12-3/TRBV12-4	NA	TRBJ2-2	TGTGCCAGCAGCCGCCCGCGGGCCGGGGAGCTGTTTTTT	CASSRPRAGELFF
NA	TRBV2	NA	TRBJ1-4	TGTGCCAGCAGGGGTTCACCGGGACAAGTAAGGGAAAAACTGTTTTTT	CASRGSPGQVREKLFF
TRBD1	TRBV7-2	NA	TRBJ1-2	TGTGCCAGCATCAGGGACAGGGTTAACTATGGCTACACCTTC	CASIRDRVNYGYTF
NA	TRBV5-1	NA	TRBJ2-1	TGCGCCAGCAGCTTGACAGGCTCCTACAATGAGCAGTTCTTC	CASSLTGSYNEQFF
NA	TRBV12-3/TRBV12-4	NA	TRBJ1-1	TGTGCCAGCAGTTGGCAGGGGAACACTGAAGCTTTCTTT	CASSWQGNTEAFF
NA	TRBV5-1	NA	TRBJ1-2	TGCGCCAGCAGCTTTGGATACCGGGACTCCGTTTACTATGGCTACACCTTC	CASSFGYRDSVYYGYTF
NA	TRBV12-5	NA	TRBJ1-3	TGTGCTAGTGGTTTGGCAGAGGGGGCTGGAAACACCATATATTTT	CASGLAEGAGNTIYF
NA	TRBV7-9	once	TRBJ1-2	TGTGCCAGCAGCTTACAGGGAACCGACTATGGCTACACCTTC	CASSLQGTDYGYTF
NA	TRBV29-1	NA	TRBJ2-5	TGCAGCGTTGAAGAAGGCGGCCGGAGGGGAGAGACCCAGTACTTC	CSVEEGGRRGETQYF
TRBD1	TRBV25-1	NA	TRBJ2-1	TGTGCCAGCAGTGAATGGGGACAGAGCTCCTACAATGAGCAGTTCTTC	CASSEWGQSSYNEQFF
TRBD2	TRBV7-6	NA	TRBJ2-7	TGTGCCAGCAGCCCGAAAGCGGGGGGGCTTGTCAACGAGCAGTACTTC	CASSPKAGGLVNEQYF
TRBD1	TRBV6-2/TRBV6-3	few	TRBJ1-3	TGTGCCAGCAGTCGTGACAGGGCCTCTGGAAACACCATATATTTT	CASSRDRASGNTIYF
TRBD1	TRBV25-1	NA	TRBJ2-2	TGTGCCAGCAGTACCCACAGGGGCGTGGGCACCGGGGAGCTGTTTTTT	CASSTHRGVGTGELFF
NA	TRBV7-3	NA	TRBJ1-6	TGTGCCAGCAGCTCCGCTGCAGACAATAATTCACCCCTCCACTTT	CASSSAADNNSPLHF
NA	TRBV20-1	NA	TRBJ1-1	TGCAGTGCTAGTCGGGGAAGTGCAGAGAACACTGAAGCTTTCTTT	CSASRGSAENTEAFF
NA	TRBV12-5	few	TRBJ2-7	TGTGCTAGTGGTTTGGCCCACGGGAGCGGTAGCTCCTACGAGCAGTACTTC	CASGLAHGSGSSYEQYF
TRBD1	TRBV11-1	NA	TRBJ2-7	TGTGCCAGCAGCCTAGAAGGGACAGGGGGCGGCGAGCAGTACTTC	CASSLEGTGGGEQYF
TRBD2	TRBV5-1	NA	TRBJ2-7	TGCGCCAGCAGCCGTTTAGCGGGGGGCTCCTACGAGCAGTACTTC	CASSRLAGGSYEQYF
NA	TRBV29-1	NA	TRBJ1-2	TGCAGCGTTGCCCTGACGGAGGAAACCCCCTATGGCTACACCTTC	CSVALTEETPYGYTF
NA	TRBV7-8	NA	TRBJ2-7	TGTGCCAGCAGCGCTCATCGACAAGCCGGGGCCTACGAGCAGTACTTC	CASSAHRQAGAYEQYF